This T cell receptor (beta chain) was captured in a study of control samples from healthy donors and cancer patients. In its sample, this clone was seen once. Germline V gives CDR1 SGHNT, CDR2 YYREEE (reference sequence). V lost 4 bases to trimming and J lost 9 bases, with 11 bases between them. The CDR3 covers 12 residues. This table comes from immunoSEQ multiplex PCR, and its TCRdb copy is limited to in-frame clones, with some not included. Altogether 150,000 to 200,000 clones are present, 85% to 90% being singletons, with the ten largest covering roughly 5%. The chain combines TRBV5-4 with TRBJ2-1; D unclear. This clonotype was sampled from a woman aged 30 to 39 in good health. Sequenced material: blood. The CDR3 region is CASSAPGGEQFF. As DNA, the CDR3 is TGTGCCAGCAGCGCCCCAGGTGGTGAGCAGTTCTTC.